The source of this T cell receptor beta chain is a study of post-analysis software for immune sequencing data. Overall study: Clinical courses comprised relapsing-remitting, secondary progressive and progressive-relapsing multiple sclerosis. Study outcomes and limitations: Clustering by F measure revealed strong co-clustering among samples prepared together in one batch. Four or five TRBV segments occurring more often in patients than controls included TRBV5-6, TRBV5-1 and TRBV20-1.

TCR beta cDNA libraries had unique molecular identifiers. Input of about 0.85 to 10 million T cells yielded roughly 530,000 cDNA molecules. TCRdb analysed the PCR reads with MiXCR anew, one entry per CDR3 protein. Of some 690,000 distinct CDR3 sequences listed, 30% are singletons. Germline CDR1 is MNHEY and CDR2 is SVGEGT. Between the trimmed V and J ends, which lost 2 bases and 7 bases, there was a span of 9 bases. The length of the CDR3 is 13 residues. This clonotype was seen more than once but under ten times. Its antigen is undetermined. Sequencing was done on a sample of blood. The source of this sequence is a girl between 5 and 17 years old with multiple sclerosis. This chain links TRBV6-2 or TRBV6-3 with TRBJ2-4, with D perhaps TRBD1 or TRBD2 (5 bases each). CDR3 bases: TGTGCCAGCAGTTACGGGACCCCCAACATTCAGTACTTC. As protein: CASSYGTPNIQYF.